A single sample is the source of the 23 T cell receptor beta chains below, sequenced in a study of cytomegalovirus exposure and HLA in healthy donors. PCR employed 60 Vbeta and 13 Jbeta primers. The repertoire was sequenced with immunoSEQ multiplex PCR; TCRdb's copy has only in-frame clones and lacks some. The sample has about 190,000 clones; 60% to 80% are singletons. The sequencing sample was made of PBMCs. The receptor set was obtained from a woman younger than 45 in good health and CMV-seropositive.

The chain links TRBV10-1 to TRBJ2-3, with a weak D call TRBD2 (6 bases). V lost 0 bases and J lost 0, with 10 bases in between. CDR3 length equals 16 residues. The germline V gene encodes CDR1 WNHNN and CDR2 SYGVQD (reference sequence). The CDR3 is CASSESGGISTDTQYF. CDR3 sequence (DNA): TGCGCCAGCAGTGAGTCGGGCGGGATAAGCACAGATACGCAGTATTTT.

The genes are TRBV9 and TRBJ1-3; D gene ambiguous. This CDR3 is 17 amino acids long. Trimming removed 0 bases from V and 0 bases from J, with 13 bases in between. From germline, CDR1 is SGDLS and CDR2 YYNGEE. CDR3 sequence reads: CASSVEPGAVSGNTIYF. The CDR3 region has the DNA TGTGCCAGCAGCGTAGAACCAGGAGCGGTCTCTGGAAACACCATATATTTT.

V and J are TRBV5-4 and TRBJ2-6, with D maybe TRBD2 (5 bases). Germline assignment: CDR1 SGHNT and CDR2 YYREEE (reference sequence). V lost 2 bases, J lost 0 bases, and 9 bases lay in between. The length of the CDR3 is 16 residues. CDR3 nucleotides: TGTGCCAGCAGCTTCAAGAGGGACTCTGGGGCCAACGTCCTGACTTTC. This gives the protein CASSFKRDSGANVLTF. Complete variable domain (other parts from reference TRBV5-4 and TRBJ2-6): ETGVTQSPTHLIKTRGQQVTLRCSSQSGHNTVSWYQQALGQGPQFIFQYYREEENGRGNFPPRFSGLQFPNYSSELNVNALELDDSALYLCASSFKRDSGANVLTFGAGSRLTVL.

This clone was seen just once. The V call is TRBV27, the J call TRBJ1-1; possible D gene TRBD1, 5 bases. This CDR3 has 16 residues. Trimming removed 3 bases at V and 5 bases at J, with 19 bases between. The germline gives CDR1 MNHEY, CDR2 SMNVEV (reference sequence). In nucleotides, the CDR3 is TGTGCCAGCAGTTTTCGGCTTGCGGGGGGGTTAACTGAAGCTTTCTTT. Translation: CASSFRLAGGLTEAFF.

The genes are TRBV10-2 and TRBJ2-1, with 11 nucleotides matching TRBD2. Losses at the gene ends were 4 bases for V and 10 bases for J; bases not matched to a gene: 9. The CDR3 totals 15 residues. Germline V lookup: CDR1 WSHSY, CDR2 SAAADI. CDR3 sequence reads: CASSAGLAALWEQFF. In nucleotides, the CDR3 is TGCGCCAGCAGTGCGGGACTAGCGGCCCTATGGGAGCAGTTCTTC.

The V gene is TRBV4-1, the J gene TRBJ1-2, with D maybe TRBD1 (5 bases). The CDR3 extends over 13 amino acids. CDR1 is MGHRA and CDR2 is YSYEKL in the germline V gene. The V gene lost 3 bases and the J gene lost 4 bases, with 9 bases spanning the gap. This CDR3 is CASSQEGRYGYTF. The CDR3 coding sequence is TGCGCCAGCAGCCAGGAGGGACGCTATGGCTACACCTTC.

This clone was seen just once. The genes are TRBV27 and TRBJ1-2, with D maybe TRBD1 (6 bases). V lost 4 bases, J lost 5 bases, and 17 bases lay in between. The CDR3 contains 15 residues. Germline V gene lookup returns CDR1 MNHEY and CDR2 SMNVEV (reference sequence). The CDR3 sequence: CASSSGGRYDYGYTF. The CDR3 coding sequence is TGTGCCAGCAGTTCGGGGGGGCGGTATGATTATGGCTACACCTTC.

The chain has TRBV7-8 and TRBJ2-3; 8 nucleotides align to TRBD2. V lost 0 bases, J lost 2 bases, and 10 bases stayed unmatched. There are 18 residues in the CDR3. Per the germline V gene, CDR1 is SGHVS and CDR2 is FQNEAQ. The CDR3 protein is CASSLARASGHNTDTQYF. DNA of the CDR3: TGTGCCAGCAGCTTAGCGCGGGCTAGCGGGCATAACACAGATACGCAGTATTTT.

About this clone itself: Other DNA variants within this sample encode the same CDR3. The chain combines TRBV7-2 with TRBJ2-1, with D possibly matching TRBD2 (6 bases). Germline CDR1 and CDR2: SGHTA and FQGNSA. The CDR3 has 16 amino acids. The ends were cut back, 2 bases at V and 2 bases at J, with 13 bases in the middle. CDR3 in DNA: TGTGCCAGCAGCTTAAGGACTACCAGAACCTACAATGAGCAGTTCTTC. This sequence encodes CASSLRTTRTYNEQFF.

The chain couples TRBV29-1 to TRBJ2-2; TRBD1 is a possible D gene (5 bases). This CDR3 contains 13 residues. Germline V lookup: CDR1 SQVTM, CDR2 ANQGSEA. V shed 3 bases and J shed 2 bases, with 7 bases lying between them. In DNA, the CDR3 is TGCAGCGTTGATGGACACAACACCGGGGAGCTGTTTTTT. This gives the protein CSVDGHNTGELFF.

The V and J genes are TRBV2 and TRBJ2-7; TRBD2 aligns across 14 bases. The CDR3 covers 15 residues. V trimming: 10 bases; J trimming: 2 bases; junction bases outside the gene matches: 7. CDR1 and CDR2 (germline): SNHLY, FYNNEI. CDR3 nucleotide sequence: TGTGCCATCAAACGACTAGCGGGAGGGCCCTACGAGCAGTACTTC. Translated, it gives CAIKRLAGGPYEQYF.

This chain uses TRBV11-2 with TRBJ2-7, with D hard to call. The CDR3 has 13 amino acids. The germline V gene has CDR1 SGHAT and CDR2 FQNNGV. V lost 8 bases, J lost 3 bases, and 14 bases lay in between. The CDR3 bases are TGTGCCAGCGGCCCCTACGAGCGCTACGAGCAGTACTTC. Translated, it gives CASGPYERYEQYF. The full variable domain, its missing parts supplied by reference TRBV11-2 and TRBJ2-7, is EAGVAQSPRYKIIEKRQSVAFWCNPISGHATLYWYQQILGQGPKLLIQFQNNGVVDDSQLPKDRFSAERLKGVDSTLKIQPAKLEDSAVYLCASGPYERYEQYFGPGTRLTVT.

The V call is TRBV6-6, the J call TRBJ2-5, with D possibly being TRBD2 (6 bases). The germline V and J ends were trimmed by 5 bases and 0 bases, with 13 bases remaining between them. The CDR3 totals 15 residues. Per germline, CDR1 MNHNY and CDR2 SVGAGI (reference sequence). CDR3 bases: TGTGCCAGCAGTCTCCGCACGGGGGACCAAGAGACCCAGTACTTC. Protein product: CASSLRTGDQETQYF.

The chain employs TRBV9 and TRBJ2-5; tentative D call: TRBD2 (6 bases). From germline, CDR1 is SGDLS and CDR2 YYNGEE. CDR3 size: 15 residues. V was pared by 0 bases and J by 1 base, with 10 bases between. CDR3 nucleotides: TGTGCCAGCAGCGTAGAGGCTAGCGTCCAAGAGACCCAGTACTTC. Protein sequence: CASSVEASVQETQYF.

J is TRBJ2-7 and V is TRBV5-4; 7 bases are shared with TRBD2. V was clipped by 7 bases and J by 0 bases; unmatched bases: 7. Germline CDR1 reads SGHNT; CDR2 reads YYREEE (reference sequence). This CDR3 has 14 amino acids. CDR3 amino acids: CASGPGTISYEQYF. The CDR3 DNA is TGTGCCAGCGGACCCGGGACTATCTCCTACGAGCAGTACTTC.

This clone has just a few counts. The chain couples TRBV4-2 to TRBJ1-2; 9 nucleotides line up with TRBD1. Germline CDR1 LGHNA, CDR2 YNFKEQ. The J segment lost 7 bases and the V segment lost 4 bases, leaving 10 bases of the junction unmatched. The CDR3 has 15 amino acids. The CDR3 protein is CASSLRVGQGCGYTF. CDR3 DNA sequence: TGTGCCAGCAGCCTTAGGGTCGGACAGGGGTGTGGCTACACCTTC.

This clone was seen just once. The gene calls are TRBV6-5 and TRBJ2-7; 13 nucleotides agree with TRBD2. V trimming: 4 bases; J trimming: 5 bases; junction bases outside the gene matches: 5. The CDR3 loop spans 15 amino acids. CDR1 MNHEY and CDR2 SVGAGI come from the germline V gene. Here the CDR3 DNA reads TGTGCCAGCAGTTTCTGGACTAGCGGGAGTCACGAGCAGTACTTC. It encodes CASSFWTSGSHEQYF.

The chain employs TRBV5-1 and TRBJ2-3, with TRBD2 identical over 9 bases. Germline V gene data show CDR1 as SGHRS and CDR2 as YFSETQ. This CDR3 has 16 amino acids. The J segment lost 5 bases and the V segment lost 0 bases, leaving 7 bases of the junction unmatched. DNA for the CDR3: TGCGCCAGCAGCTTGGGATTAGCGGGAGTTGGAGATACGCAGTATTTT. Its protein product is CASSLGLAGVGDTQYF.

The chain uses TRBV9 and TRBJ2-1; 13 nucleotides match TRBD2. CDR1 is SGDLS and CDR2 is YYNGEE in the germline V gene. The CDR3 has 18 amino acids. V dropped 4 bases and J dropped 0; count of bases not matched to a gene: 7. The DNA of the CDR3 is TGTGCCAGCAGCCCCAGGACTAGCGGGAGAAGCTCCTACAATGAGCAGTTCTTC. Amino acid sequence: CASSPRTSGRSSYNEQFF.

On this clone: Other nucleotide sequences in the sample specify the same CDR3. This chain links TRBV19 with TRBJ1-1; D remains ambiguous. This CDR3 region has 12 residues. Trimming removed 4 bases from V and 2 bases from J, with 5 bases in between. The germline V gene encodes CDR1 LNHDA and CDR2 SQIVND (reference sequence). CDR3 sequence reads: CASSTGNTEAFF. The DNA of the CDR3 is TGTGCCAGTAGTACAGGCAACACTGAAGCTTTCTTT.

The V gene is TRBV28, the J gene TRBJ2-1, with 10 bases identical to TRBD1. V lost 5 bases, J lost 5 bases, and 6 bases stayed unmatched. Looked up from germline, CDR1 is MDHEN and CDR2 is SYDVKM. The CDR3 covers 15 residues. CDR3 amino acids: CASSPRDRGDNEQFF. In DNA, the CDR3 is TGTGCCAGCAGTCCACGGGACAGGGGTGACAATGAGCAGTTCTTC.

The CDR3 DNA reads as TGTGCCAGCCGAACCAGGGATTATAGCAATCAGCCCCAGCATTTT. This translates into CASRTRDYSNQPQHF. This chain uses TRBV6-5 with TRBJ1-5; D perhaps matches TRBD1 (5 bases). This CDR3 is built from 15 residues. Germline V gene data show CDR1 as MNHEY and CDR2 as SVGAGI. Trimming removed 8 bases at V and 0 bases at J, with 14 bases between.

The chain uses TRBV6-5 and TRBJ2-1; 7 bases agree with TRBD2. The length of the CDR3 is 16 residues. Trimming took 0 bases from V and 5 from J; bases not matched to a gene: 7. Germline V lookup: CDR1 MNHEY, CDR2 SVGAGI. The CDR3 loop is CASSYSTQLAHNEQFF. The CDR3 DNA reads TGTGCCAGCAGTTACTCGACGCAACTAGCGCACAATGAGCAGTTCTTC.